Following are 20 T cell receptor beta chains from one sample sequenced in a study of cytomegalovirus exposure and HLA in healthy donors. Vbeta (60) and Jbeta (13) primers were used in the PCR. Using immunoSEQ multiplex PCR, the repertoire was profiled, and TCRdb retains in-frame clones only, with some absent. Of approximately 110,000 clones in the sample, around two thirds are singletons; the top ten hold around 3.9%. The sample was PBMCs. These receptors originate from a man aged 25 to 45 in good health and CMV-seropositive.

In this sample, this clone turned up a few times. The rearrangement links TRBV5-6 to TRBJ2-1, with D maybe TRBD1 (6 bases). This CDR3 contains 15 residues. V was trimmed by 0 bases and J by 3 bases, leaving 10 bases between them. Germline V gene lookup returns CDR1 SGHDT and CDR2 YYEEEE. CDR3 protein: CASSLAVGGYNEQFF. The CDR3 coding sequence is TGTGCCAGCAGCTTGGCGGTAGGGGGCTACAATGAGCAGTTCTTC.

The V and J genes are TRBV7-2 and TRBJ1-4; maybe TRBD1 (5 bases). With 3 bases removed from V and 7 bases from J, the gap between germline ends came to 15 bases. Germline CDR1 SGHTA, CDR2 FQGNSA. CDR3 length equals 15 residues. Here the CDR3 DNA reads TGTGCCAGCAGCTTCGCGCCAGGGAAACTTGAAAAACTGTTTTTT. Its translation is CASSFAPGKLEKLFF.

V is TRBV10-3 and J is TRBJ2-3, with D possibly TRBD1 on 5 matching bases. The V gene's germline CDR1 is ENHRY and CDR2 SYGVKD. The CDR3 sequence is 15 residues long. V lost 5 bases, J lost 2 bases, and 14 bases lay in between. Here the CDR3 DNA reads TGTGCCATCAGTTGGCAGGGCCTGCCCACAGATACGCAGTATTTT. It is translated as CAISWQGLPTDTQYF.

The chain uses TRBV2 and TRBJ1-2; D call uncertain. Per the germline V gene, CDR1 is SNHLY and CDR2 is FYNNEI. Between the trimmed V and J ends, which lost 3 bases and 8 bases, there was a span of 16 bases. This CDR3 has 14 residues. The CDR3 DNA reads TGTGCCAGCAGTGAGGTGGCAACCGCTTCAGGCTACACCTTC. Residues: CASSEVATASGYTF.

The chain links TRBV18 to TRBJ1-5; tentative D call: TRBD1 (5 bases). Germline CDR1 and CDR2: KGHSH and LQKENI. The CDR3 covers 15 residues. V gave up 4 bases and J gave up 6 bases, with 16 bases separating them. The CDR3 region has the DNA TGTGCCAGCTCACGGGGGATGGGGGGTCCTCAGCCCCAGCATTTT. Translated, it gives CASSRGMGGPQPQHF.

This chain links TRBV5-1 with TRBJ1-2; 8 positions agree with TRBD1. Trimming removed 1 base from V and 11 bases from J; junction bases left unmatched: 4. CDR1 and CDR2 from the germline V gene are SGHRS and YFSETQ. The CDR3 has 12 residues. The CDR3 DNA is TGCGCCAGCAGCTTGCAGGGGGCGGGTTACACCTTC. Amino acids: CASSLQGAGYTF.

The rearrangement uses TRBV7-3 and TRBJ1-1; D is uncertain. Trimming cost V 7 bases and J 5 bases, with 14 bases left between them. Per germline, CDR1 SGHTA and CDR2 FQGTGA. The CDR3 runs 13 residues. In DNA, the CDR3 is TGTGCCAGCACCTCTGAGGTTGGTACTGAAGCTTTCTTT. This encodes CASTSEVGTEAFF.

This rearrangement joins TRBV7-9 to TRBJ2-1; D is perhaps TRBD2 (6 bases). Per germline, CDR1 SEHNR and CDR2 FQNEAQ (reference sequence). V lost 4 bases to trimming and J lost 7 bases, with 11 bases between them. The CDR3 covers 13 residues. DNA of the CDR3: TGTGCCAGCAGCTCGGGACTCCTAAATGAGCAGTTCTTC. Amino acid sequence: CASSSGLLNEQFF.

A single count supports this clone. The CDR3, as DNA: TGTGCCAGCAGTGAACCAGCCCGGACAGGGTTATATTCGGAGCAGTACTTC. As protein: CASSEPARTGLYSEQYF. The chain is built from TRBV6-1 and TRBJ2-7; 8 bases are a match to TRBD1. Germline CDR1 is MNHNS and CDR2 is SASEGT. Unmatched junction bases numbered 16, after V lost 2 bases and J lost 7 bases. The CDR3 loop spans 17 amino acids.

The chain joins TRBV19 to TRBJ2-7; 8 bases are a match to TRBD1. This CDR3 is 15 amino acids long. Germline V gene sequence: CDR1 LNHDA, CDR2 SQIVND (reference sequence). J gave up 6 bases and V 5 bases, and 12 bases lay outside the gene matches. The CDR3: CASSAAWQGAAEQYF. As DNA, the CDR3 is TGTGCCAGTAGTGCGGCCTGGCAGGGGGCGGCCGAGCAGTACTTC.

In nucleotides, the CDR3 is TGTGCCATCAGTTATACTGGCACAGATACGCAGTATTTT. Its protein product is CAISYTGTDTQYF. The chain uses TRBV10-3 and TRBJ2-3; D is uncertain. V shed 5 bases and J shed 1 base, with 7 bases lying between them. This CDR3 is built from 13 residues. CDR1 is ENHRY and CDR2 is SYGVKD in the germline V gene.

A few counts support this clone. The genes are TRBV7-9 and TRBJ2-5; D remains ambiguous. The J call may be faulty, since TRBJ2-7 better matches the DNA end. The CDR3 sequence is 15 residues long. CDR1 SEHNR and CDR2 FQNEAQ come from the germline V gene (reference sequence). DNA for the CDR3: TGTGCCAGCACCACCACCGGGTCGAACCCCGCCGAGCAGTACTTC. Translating it yields CASTTTGSNPAEQYF.

The gene calls are TRBV2 and TRBJ2-2; 11 nucleotides match TRBD1. The length of the CDR3 is 16 residues. Germline V gene sequence: CDR1 SNHLY, CDR2 FYNNEI. Trimming removed 10 bases from V and 3 bases from J; junction bases left unmatched: 10. Here the CDR3 reads CATRTRDRGDTGELFF. The CDR3 DNA is TGTGCCACCCGAACCCGGGACAGGGGGGACACCGGGGAGCTGTTTTTT.

Note on this clone: The same CDR3 is also encoded by other DNA sequences in this sample. The rearrangement links TRBV19 to TRBJ2-7; perhaps TRBD2 as D (5 bases). The V end was cut by 1 base, the J end by 3 bases, with 16 bases between. The CDR3 is 16 residues long. From germline, CDR1 is LNHDA and CDR2 SQIVND (reference sequence). The CDR3: CASSIGGLVPIYEQYF. CDR3 DNA sequence: TGTGCCAGTAGTATAGGAGGACTCGTACCCATCTACGAGCAGTACTTC.

The chain is built from TRBV4-1 and TRBJ2-4; 11 positions agree with TRBD2. CDR1 is MGHRA and CDR2 is YSYEKL in the germline V gene. V dropped 2 bases and J dropped 0; count of bases not matched to a gene: 6. This CDR3 region has 18 residues. The CDR3 DNA is TGCGCCAGCAGCCAAACTAGCGGGGGTTCGGCAGCCAAAAACATTCAGTACTTC. Protein product: CASSQTSGGSAAKNIQYF.

The chain carries TRBV27 and TRBJ1-1, with D maybe TRBD1 (6 bases). This CDR3 has 14 amino acids. Germline V lookup: CDR1 MNHEY, CDR2 SMNVEV (reference sequence). The germline V and J ends were trimmed by 7 bases and 5 bases, with 17 bases remaining between them. CDR3 in DNA: TGTGCCAGCATAGGGTGGGGGCGAAGTACTGAAGCTTTCTTT. Encoded protein: CASIGWGRSTEAFF.

The V call is TRBV9, the J call TRBJ2-5, with D tentatively TRBD1 (5 bases). The J call may be incorrect, as the DNA end agrees better with TRBJ2-7. The germline gives CDR1 SGDLS, CDR2 YYNGEE. This CDR3 is 13 amino acids long. CDR3 sequence: CASSPQGSYEQYF. The CDR3, as DNA: TGTGCCAGCAGCCCGCAGGGCTCCTACGAGCAGTACTTC.

The genes are TRBV15 and TRBJ2-3; 7 bases line up with TRBD2. The CDR3 covers 15 residues. Germline assignment: CDR1 LNHNV and CDR2 YYDKDF (reference sequence). Trimming at V came to 9 bases and at J to 5 bases, leaving 14 bases not matched to a gene. CDR3 protein: CATQDGGSLGDTQYF. CDR3 coding DNA: TGTGCCACTCAAGACGGGGGGTCCCTAGGAGATACGCAGTATTTT.

The chain carries TRBV18 and TRBJ2-5; weak D call: TRBD1 (6 bases). Per the germline V gene, CDR1 is KGHSH and CDR2 is LQKENI. The CDR3 is made up of 15 amino acids. The V end lost 1 base, the J end lost 5 bases, and 14 bases lay between the germline ends. The CDR3 DNA follows: TGTGCCAGCTCACCACTGCCAGGGGATTACGAGACCCAGTACTTC. Its protein product is CASSPLPGDYETQYF.

The chain couples TRBV2 to TRBJ1-4; D not resolved. Trimming took 2 bases from V and 7 from J, leaving 11 bases between them. This CDR3 contains 14 residues. Germline CDR1 SNHLY, CDR2 FYNNEI. The CDR3 protein is CASSEWSESEKLFF. The CDR3 DNA follows: TGTGCCAGCAGTGAATGGTCAGAATCTGAAAAACTGTTTTTT.